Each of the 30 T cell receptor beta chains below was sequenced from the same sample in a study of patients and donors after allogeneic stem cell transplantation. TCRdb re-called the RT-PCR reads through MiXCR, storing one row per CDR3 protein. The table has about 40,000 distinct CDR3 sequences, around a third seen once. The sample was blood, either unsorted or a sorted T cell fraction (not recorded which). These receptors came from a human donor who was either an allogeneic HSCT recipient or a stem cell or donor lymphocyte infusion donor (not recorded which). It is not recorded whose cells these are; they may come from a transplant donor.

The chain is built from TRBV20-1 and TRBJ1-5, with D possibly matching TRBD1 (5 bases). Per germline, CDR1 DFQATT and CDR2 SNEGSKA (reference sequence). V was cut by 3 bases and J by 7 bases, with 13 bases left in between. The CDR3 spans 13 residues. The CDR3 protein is CSARLQGGQPQHF. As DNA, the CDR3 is TGCAGTGCTAGGTTGCAGGGCGGGCAGCCCCAGCATTTT.

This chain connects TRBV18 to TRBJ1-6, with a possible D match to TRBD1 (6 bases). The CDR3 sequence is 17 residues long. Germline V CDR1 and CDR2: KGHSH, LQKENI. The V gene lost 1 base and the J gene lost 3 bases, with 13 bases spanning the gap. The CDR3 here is CASSPRRSDSYNSPLHF. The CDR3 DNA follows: TGTGCCAGCTCACCACGCCGTTCGGACAGCTATAATTCACCCCTCCACTTT.

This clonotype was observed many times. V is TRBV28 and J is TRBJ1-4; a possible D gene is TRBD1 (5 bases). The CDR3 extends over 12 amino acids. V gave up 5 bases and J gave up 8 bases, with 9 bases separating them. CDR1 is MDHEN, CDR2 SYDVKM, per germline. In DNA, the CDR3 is TGTGCCAGCAGTGTCGGGGCGGAAAAACTGTTTTTT. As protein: CASSVGAEKLFF.

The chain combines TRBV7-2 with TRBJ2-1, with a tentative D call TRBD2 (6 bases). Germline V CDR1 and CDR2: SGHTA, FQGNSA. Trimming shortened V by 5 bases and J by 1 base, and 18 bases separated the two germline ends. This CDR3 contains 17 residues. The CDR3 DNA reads TGTGCCAGCAGCCCACAGACGAGCGGGTTGTCCTACAATGAGCAGTTCTTC. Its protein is CASSPQTSGLSYNEQFF.

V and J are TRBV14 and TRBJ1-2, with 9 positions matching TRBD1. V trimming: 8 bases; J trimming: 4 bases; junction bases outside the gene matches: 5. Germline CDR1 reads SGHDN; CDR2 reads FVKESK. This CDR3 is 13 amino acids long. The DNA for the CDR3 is TGTGCCAGCTCAACAGGGGGCAGCTATGGCTACACCTTC. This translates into CASSTGGSYGYTF.

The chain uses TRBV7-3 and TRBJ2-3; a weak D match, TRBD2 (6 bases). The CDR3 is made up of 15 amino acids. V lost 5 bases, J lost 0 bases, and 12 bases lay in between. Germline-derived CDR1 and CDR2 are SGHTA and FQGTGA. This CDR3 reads CASSGGRLSTDTQYF. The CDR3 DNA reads TGTGCCAGCAGCGGAGGGAGACTCAGCACAGATACGCAGTATTTT.

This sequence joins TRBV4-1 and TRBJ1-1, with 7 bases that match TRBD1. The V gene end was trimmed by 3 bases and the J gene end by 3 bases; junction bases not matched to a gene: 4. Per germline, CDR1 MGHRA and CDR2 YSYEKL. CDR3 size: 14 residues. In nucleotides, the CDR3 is TGCGCCAGCAGCCAGTCCCAGGGGGACACTGAAGCTTTCTTT. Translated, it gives CASSQSQGDTEAFF.

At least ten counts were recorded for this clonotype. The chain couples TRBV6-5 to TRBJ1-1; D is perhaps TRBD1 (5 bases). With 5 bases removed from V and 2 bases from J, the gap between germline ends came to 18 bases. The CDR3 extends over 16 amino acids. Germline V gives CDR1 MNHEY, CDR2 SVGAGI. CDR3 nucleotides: TGTGCCAGCAGTCCCCCAGGGACCAAGATTAACACTGAAGCTTTCTTT. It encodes CASSPPGTKINTEAFF.

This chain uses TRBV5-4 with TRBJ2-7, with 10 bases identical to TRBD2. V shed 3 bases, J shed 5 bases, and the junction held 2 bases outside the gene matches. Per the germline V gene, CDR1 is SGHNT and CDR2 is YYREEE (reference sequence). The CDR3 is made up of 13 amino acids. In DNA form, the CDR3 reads TGTGCCAGCAGCTCCGGACTAGCGGACGAGCAGTACTTC. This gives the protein CASSSGLADEQYF.

The CDR3 region is CASSWGQYSNQPQHF. CDR3 in DNA: TGTGCCAGCAGTTGGGGACAGTATAGCAATCAGCCCCAGCATTTT. The V and J genes are TRBV12-3 or TRBV12-4 and TRBJ1-5, with 7 bases aligning to TRBD1. The CDR3 has 15 residues. V dropped 4 bases and J dropped 0; count of bases not matched to a gene: 3.

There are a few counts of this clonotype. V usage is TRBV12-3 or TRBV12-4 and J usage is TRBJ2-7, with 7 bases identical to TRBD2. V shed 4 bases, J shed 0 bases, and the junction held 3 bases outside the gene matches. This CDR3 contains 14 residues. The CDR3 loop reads CASSSRDYSYEQYF. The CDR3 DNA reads TGTGCCAGCAGTTCACGGGACTACTCCTACGAGCAGTACTTC.

The CDR3 loop reads CASSSGNQPQHF. In DNA, the CDR3 is TGTGCCAGCAGTTCGGGCAATCAGCCCCAGCATTTT. V is TRBV28 and J is TRBJ1-5; no definite D call. The CDR3 contains 12 residues. Germline CDR1 reads MDHEN; CDR2 reads SYDVKM. Trimming removed 4 bases at V and 2 bases at J, with 3 bases between.

The CDR3 DNA follows: TGTGCCAGCACTAACGACAGGGTTGTTTATGGCTACACCTTC. Translation gives CASTNDRVVYGYTF. This rearrangement joins TRBV12-3 or TRBV12-4 to TRBJ1-2, with TRBD1 identical over 7 bases. There are 14 residues in the CDR3. After removal of 7 bases from V and 5 bases from J, the junction contained 10 bases not matched to a gene.

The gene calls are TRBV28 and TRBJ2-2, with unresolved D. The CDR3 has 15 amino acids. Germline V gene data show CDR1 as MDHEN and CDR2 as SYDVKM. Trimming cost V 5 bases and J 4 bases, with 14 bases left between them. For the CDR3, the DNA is TGTGCCAGCAGTACTTACCTCCCAACCACCGGGGAGCTGTTTTTT. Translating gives CASSTYLPTTGELFF.

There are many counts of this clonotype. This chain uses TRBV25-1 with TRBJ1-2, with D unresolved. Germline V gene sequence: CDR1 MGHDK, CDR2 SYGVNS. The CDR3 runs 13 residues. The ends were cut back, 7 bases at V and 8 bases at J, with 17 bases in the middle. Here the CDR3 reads CASTHPGRRGYTF. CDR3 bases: TGTGCCAGCACCCACCCGGGCCGGAGGGGCTACACCTTC.

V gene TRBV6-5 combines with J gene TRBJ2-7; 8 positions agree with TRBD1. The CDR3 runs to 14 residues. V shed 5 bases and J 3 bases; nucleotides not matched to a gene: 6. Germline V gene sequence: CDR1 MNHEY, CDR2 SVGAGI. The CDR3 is CASSVGQGGYEQYF. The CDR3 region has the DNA TGTGCCAGCAGTGTTGGACAGGGAGGCTACGAGCAGTACTTC.

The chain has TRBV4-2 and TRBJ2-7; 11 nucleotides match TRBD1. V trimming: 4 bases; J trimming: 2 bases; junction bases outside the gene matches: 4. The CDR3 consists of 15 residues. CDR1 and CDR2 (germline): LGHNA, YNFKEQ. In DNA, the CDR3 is TGTGCCAGCAGCCTCCCGGGACAGGGGGCCTACGAGCAGTACTTC. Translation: CASSLPGQGAYEQYF.

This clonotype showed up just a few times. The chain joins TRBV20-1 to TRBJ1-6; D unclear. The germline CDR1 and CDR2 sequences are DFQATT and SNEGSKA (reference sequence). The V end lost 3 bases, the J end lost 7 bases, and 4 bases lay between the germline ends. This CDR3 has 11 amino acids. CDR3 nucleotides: TGCAGTGCTAGCCCGAATTCACCCCTCCACTTT. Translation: CSASPNSPLHF.

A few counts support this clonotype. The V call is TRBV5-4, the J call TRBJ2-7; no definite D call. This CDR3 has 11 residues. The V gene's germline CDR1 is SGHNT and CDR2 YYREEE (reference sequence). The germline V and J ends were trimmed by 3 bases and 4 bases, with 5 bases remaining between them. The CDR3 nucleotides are TGTGCCAGCAGCTGGGGATACGAGCAGTACTTC. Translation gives CASSWGYEQYF.

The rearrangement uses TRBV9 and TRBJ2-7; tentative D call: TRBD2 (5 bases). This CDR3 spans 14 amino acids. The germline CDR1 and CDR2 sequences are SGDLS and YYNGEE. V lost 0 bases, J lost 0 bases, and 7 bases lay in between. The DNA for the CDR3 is TGTGCCAGCAGCGTAGGTGGGAGCTCCTACGAGCAGTACTTC. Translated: CASSVGGSSYEQYF.

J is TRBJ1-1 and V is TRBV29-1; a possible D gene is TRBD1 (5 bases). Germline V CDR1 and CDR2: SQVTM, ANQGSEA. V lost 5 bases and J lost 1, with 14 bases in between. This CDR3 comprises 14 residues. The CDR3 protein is CSVSPRGGNTEAFF. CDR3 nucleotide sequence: TGCAGCGTTAGTCCCCGGGGGGGGAACACTGAAGCTTTCTTT.

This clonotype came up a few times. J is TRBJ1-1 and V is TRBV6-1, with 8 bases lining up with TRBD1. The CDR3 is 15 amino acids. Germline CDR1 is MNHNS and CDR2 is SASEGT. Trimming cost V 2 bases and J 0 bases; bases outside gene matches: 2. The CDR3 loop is CASSERDRLNTEAFF. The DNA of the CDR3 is TGTGCCAGCAGTGAAAGGGACAGGCTGAACACTGAAGCTTTCTTT.

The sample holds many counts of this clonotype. CDR3 DNA: TGTGCCATCCAGGGGGGGTATGAAAAACTGTTTTTT. This codes for CAIQGGYEKLFF. V and J are TRBV2 and TRBJ1-4; 7 bases are shared with TRBD1. The V and J ends lost 10 bases and 6 bases, in that order; junction bases with no gene match: 5. Germline lookup yields CDR1 SNHLY and CDR2 FYNNEI. This CDR3 contains 12 residues. Based on the CDR3 plus reference TRBV2 and TRBJ1-4, the full variable domain is EPEVTQTPSHQVTQMGQEVILRCVPISNHLYFYWYRQILGQKVEFLVSFYNNEISEKSEIFDDQFSVERPDGSNFTLKIRSTKLEDSAMYFCAIQGGYEKLFFGSGTQLSVL.

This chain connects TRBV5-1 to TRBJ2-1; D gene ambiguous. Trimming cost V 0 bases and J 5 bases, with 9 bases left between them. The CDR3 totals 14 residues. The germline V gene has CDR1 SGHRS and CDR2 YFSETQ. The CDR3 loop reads CASSLAGLNNEQFF. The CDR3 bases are TGCGCCAGCAGCTTGGCCGGTCTAAACAATGAGCAGTTCTTC. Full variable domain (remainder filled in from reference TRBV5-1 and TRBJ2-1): KAGVTQTPRYLIKTRGQQVTLSCSPISGHRSVSWYQQTPGQGLQFLFEYFSETQRNKGNFPGRFSGRQFSNSRSEMNVSTLELGDSALYLCASSLAGLNNEQFFGPGTRLTVL.

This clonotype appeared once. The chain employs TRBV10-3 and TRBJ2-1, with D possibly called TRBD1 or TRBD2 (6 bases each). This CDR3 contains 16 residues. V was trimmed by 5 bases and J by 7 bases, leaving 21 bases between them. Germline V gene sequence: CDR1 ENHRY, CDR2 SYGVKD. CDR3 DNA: TGTGCCATCAGTACCTCTGACAGGCTTGGGGGGAATGAGCAGTTCTTC. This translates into CAISTSDRLGGNEQFF.

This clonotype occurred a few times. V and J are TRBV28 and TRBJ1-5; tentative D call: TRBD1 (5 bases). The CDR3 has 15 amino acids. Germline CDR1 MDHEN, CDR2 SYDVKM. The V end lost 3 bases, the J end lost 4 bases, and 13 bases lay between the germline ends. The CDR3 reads CASSLGRELNQPQHF. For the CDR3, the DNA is TGTGCCAGCAGTTTGGGGCGTGAGCTTAATCAGCCCCAGCATTTT.

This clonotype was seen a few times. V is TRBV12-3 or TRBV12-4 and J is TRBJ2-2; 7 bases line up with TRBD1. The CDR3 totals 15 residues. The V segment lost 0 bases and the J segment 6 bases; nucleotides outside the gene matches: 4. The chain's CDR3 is CASSLALQGAGELFF. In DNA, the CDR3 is TGTGCCAGCAGTTTAGCGCTTCAGGGGGCCGGGGAGCTGTTTTTT.

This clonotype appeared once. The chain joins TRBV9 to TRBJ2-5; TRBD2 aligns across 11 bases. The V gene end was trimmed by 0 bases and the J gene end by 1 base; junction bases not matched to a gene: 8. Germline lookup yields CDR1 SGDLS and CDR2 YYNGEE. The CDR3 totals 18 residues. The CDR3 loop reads CASSVATTGTSGQETQYF. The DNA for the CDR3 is TGTGCCAGCAGCGTAGCTACTACCGGGACTAGCGGCCAAGAGACCCAGTACTTC. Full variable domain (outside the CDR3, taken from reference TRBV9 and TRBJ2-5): DSGVTQTPKHLITATGQRVTLRCSPRSGDLSVYWYQQSLDQGLQFLIQYYNGEERAKGNILERFSAQQFPDLHSELNLSSLELGDSALYFCASSVATTGTSGQETQYFGPGTRLLVL.

The CDR3 bases are TGTGCCAGCAGACAATTCACCGGGGAGCTGTTTTTT. Translation gives CASRQFTGELFF. The chain recombines TRBV12-3 or TRBV12-4 with TRBJ2-2; D unresolved. Trimming took off 6 bases at V and 4 bases at J, with 6 bases between the two ends. The CDR3 runs to 12 residues.

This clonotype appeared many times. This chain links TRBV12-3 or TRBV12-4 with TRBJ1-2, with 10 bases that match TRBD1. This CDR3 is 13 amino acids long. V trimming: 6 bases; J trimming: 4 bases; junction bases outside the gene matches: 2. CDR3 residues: CASSGDRGYGYTF. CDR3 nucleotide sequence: TGTGCCAGCAGCGGGGACAGGGGCTATGGCTACACCTTC.